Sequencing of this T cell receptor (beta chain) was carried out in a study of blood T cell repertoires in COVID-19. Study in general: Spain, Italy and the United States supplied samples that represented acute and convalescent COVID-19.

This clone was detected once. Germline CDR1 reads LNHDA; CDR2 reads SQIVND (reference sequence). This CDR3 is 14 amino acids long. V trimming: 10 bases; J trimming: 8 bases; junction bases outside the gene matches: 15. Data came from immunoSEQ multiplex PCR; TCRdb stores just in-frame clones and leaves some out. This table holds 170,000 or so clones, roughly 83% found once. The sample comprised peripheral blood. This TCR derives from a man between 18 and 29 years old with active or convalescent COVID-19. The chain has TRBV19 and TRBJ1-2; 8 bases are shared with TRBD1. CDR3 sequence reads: CATHSGQGVFGYTF. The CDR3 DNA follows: TGTGCCACCCACTCCGGACAGGGTGTGTTCGGCTACACCTTC.